This TCR beta chain comes out of a study of shared clonotypes between healthy human individuals. Whole-study findings and limits: Clonotypes that were shared across a few donors made up approximately 5.1% of naive CD4 clonotypes.

As regards this clone: Antigen specificity is unknown.

Germline V gene sequence: CDR1 SGHAT, CDR2 FQNNGV. CDR3 length: 15 amino acids. Trimming shortened V by 5 bases and J by 0 bases, and 13 bases separated the two germline ends. The repertoire was sequenced with immunoSEQ multiplex PCR; TCRdb's copy has only in-frame clones and lacks some. This table has some 680,000 clones, about three quarters appearing once. The TCR sequence derives from a woman in her 30s in good health. The sequencing sample was made of memory CD4+ T cells sorted from blood. Subset defined: CD45RA-negative fraction. The J gene is TRBJ1-1, the V gene TRBV11-2; D is possibly TRBD1 (6 bases). The CDR3 DNA sequence: TGTGCCAGCAGCCGACAGGAGTCCATGAACACTGAAGCTTTCTTT. Encoded protein: CASSRQESMNTEAFF.